The 6 T cell receptor beta chains presented below share a single source sample, sequenced in a study of cytomegalovirus exposure and HLA in healthy donors. It was with 60 Vbeta and 13 Jbeta primers that the PCR ran. Profiling relied on immunoSEQ multiplex PCR, and the TCRdb table lists in-frame clones only, not all of them. This repertoire shows 150,000 to 200,000 clones, about 90% found once; its top ten account for roughly 0.24%. Sequencing was done on a sample of PBMCs. The source is a girl in the first two years of life in good health and CMV-seronegative.

The chain has TRBV19 and TRBJ2-2, with 11 bases matching TRBD2. After removal of 6 bases from V and 3 bases from J, the junction contained 3 bases not matched to a gene. Germline values: CDR1 LNHDA, CDR2 SQIVND (reference sequence). The CDR3 extends over 15 amino acids. The CDR3 DNA follows: TGTGCCAGTAGCGGGACTAGCGGAGACACCGGGGAGCTGTTTTTT. It translates to CASSGTSGDTGELFF.

The V gene is TRBV6-1, the J gene TRBJ1-2; unclear D gene. CDR3 length: 13 amino acids. Germline loops: CDR1 MNHNS, CDR2 SASEGT. The V end was cut by 2 bases, the J end by 7 bases, with 11 bases between. The CDR3 sequence: CASSERGFFGYTF. The CDR3 DNA is TGTGCCAGCAGTGAACGGGGTTTTTTTGGCTACACCTTC.

The chain recombines TRBV29-1 with TRBJ2-1, with a weak D call TRBD2 (5 bases). Germline V gives CDR1 SQVTM, CDR2 ANQGSEA. The CDR3 spans 14 residues. Between the trimmed V and J ends, which lost 5 bases and 6 bases, there was a span of 17 bases. The CDR3: CSVLTPGRGNEQFF. The CDR3, as DNA: TGCAGCGTTCTCACCCCCGGCCGGGGCAATGAGCAGTTCTTC.

This sequence joins TRBV7-3 and TRBJ2-3; tentative D call: TRBD2 (6 bases). Per germline, CDR1 SGHTA and CDR2 FQGTGA. The CDR3 extends over 14 amino acids. The V gene lost 3 bases and the J gene lost 4 bases, with 11 bases spanning the gap. The CDR3 here is CASSLLADPDTQYF. CDR3 sequence (DNA): TGTGCCAGCAGCTTGTTAGCGGACCCAGATACGCAGTATTTT.

The chain employs TRBV30 and TRBJ2-2, with 10 positions matching TRBD2. The CDR3 loop spans 15 amino acids. V shed 6 bases and J 4 bases; nucleotides not matched to a gene: 8. Germline CDR1 is GTSNPN and CDR2 is SVGIG (reference sequence). The CDR3 coding sequence is TGTGCCTGCCCAGCGGGGGGGCCTGGCACCGGGGAGCTGTTTTTT. Its protein is CACPAGGPGTGELFF.

This sequence joins TRBV19 and TRBJ1-1; TRBD1 matches 7 bases. CDR3 length equals 14 residues. Trimming took 5 bases from V and 5 from J; bases not matched to a gene: 8. Germline CDR1 is LNHDA and CDR2 is SQIVND (reference sequence). The CDR3 loop is CASSVQGLGTEAFF. As DNA, the CDR3 is TGTGCCAGTAGTGTACAGGGGCTCGGGACTGAAGCTTTCTTT.